The present T cell receptor beta chain was sequenced within a study of cytomegalovirus exposure and HLA in healthy donors. The germline V and J ends were trimmed by 5 bases and 8 bases, with 15 bases remaining between them. Germline V gives CDR1 MNHNS, CDR2 SASEGT. The CDR3 runs 14 residues. Notes on this clone: Its antigen is currently unknown.

General study results and limits: Sequences of the TCR beta chain were said to predict the HLA-A and HLA-B alleles of most subjects accurately. Across HLA loci, a later analysis found differing TCR association rates, with DRB1 most and HLA-C fewest.

13 Jbeta primers and 60 Vbeta primers were used for the PCR. The data were produced by immunoSEQ multiplex PCR, yet TCRdb's version contains in-frame clones alone and is incomplete. Of around 130,000 clones listed, around 85% are singletons. The sequenced sample consisted of PBMCs. The sequence derives from a young woman in good health and CMV-seropositive. The chain links TRBV6-1 to TRBJ1-4; D gene unclear. The CDR3 DNA sequence: TGTGCCAGCAGTTCACATTCGGGGAACGAAAAACTGTTTTTT. Residues: CASSSHSGNEKLFF.